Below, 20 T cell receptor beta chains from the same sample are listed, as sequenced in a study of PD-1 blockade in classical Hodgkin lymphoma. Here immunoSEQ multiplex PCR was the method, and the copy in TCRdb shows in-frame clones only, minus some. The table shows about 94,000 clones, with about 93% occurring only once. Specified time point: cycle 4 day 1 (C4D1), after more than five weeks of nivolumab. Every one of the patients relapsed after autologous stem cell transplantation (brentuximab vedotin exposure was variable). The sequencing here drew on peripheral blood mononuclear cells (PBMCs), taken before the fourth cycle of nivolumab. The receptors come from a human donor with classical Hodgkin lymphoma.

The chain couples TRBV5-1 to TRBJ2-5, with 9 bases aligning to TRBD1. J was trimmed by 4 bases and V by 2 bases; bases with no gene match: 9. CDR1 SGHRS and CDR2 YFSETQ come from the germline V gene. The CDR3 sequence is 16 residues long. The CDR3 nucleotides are TGCGCCAGCAGCTTCGGGGGACAGGGACAGGCAGAGACCCAGTACTTC. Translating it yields CASSFGGQGQAETQYF.

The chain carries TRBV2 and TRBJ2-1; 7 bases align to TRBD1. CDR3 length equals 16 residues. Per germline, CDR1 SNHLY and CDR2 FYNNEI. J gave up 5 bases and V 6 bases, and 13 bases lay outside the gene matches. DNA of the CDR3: TGTGCCAGCAGGAGGGGGCAGACCCTGGGAAACAATGAGCAGTTCTTC. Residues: CASRRGQTLGNNEQFF.

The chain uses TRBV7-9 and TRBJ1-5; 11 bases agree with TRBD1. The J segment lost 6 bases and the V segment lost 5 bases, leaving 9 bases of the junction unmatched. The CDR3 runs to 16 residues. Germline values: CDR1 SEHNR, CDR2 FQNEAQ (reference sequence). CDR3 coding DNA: TGTGCCAGCAGCGCCGGGACAGGGGGGATATCTCAGCCCCAGCATTTT. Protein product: CASSAGTGGISQPQHF.

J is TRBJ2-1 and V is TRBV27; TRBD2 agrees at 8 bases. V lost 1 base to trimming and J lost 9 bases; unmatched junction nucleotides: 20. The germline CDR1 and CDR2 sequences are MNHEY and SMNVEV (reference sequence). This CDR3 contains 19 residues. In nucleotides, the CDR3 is TGTGCCAGCAGTTTATTGCTACGAACCGGGACTAGGACCGACGGTGAGCAGTTCTTC. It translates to CASSLLLRTGTRTDGEQFF.

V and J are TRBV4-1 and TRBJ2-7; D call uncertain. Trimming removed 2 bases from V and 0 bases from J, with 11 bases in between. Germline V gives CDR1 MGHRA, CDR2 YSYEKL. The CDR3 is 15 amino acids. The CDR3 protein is CASSQRDWSSYEQYF. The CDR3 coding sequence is TGCGCCAGCAGCCAAAGAGACTGGAGCTCCTACGAGCAGTACTTC.

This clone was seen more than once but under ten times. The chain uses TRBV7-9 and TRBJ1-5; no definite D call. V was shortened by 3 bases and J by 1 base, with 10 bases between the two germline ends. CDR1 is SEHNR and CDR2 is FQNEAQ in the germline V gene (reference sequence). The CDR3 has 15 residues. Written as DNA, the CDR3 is TGTGCCAGCAGCTTGGCTGGACGCAGCAATCAGCCCCAGCATTTT. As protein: CASSLAGRSNQPQHF.

The CDR3 DNA reads as TGTGCCAGCAGTTTCCTCGGCGGGATGACCTACAATGAGCAGTTCTTC. Translating gives CASSFLGGMTYNEQFF. This chain connects TRBV27 to TRBJ2-1, with a possible D match to TRBD2 (6 bases). The CDR3 length is 16 residues. CDR1 and CDR2 (germline): MNHEY, SMNVEV (reference sequence). The V gene lost 3 bases and the J gene lost 2 bases, with 14 bases spanning the gap.

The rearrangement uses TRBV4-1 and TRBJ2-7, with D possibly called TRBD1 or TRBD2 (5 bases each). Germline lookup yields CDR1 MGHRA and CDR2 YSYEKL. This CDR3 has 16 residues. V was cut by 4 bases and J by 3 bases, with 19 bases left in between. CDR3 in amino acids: CASSREVGGSFYEQYF. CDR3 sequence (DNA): TGCGCCAGCAGCCGAGAAGTTGGGGGATCGTTCTACGAGCAGTACTTC.

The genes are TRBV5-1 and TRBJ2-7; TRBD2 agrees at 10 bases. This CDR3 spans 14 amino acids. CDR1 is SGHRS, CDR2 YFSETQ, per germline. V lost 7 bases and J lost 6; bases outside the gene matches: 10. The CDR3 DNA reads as TGCGCCAGCCGGCTAGCGGGAGAAGGTGGCGAGCAGTACTTC. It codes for CASRLAGEGGEQYF.

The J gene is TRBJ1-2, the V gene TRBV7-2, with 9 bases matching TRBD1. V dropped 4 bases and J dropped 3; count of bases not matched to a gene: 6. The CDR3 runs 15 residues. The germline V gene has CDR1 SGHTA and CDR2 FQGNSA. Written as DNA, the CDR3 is TGTGCCAGCAGCTCCCGACAGGGGGTAGACTATGGCTACACCTTC. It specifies CASSSRQGVDYGYTF.

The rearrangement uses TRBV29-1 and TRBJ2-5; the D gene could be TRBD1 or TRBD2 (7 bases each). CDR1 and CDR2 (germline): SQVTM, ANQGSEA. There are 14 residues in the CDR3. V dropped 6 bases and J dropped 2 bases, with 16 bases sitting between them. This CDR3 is CSVTPGGGQETQYF. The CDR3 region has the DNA TGCAGCGTGACCCCAGGGGGGGGACAAGAGACCCAGTACTTC.

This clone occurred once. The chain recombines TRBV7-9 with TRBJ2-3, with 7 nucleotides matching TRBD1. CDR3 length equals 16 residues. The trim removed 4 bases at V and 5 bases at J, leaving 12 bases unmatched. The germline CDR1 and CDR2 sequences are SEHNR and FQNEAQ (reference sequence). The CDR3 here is CASSSGPGTARDTQYF. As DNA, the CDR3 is TGTGCCAGCAGCTCCGGACCCGGGACAGCGAGAGATACGCAGTATTTT.

In DNA, the CDR3 is TGTGCCAGCAGCTTACTTTTCCCGGATACGCAGTATTTT. This sequence encodes CASSLLFPDTQYF. This chain uses TRBV7-2 with TRBJ2-3; D remains ambiguous. The CDR3 is 13 amino acids. In germline, CDR1 is SGHTA, CDR2 FQGNSA. The V gene lost 2 bases and the J gene lost 6 bases, with 9 bases spanning the gap.

The CDR3 protein is CASSEALRGGGYTF. CDR3 sequence (DNA): TGTGCCAGCAGTGAAGCGCTGCGGGGAGGCGGCTACACCTTC. V and J are TRBV6-1 and TRBJ1-2; unclear D gene. With 0 bases removed from V and 8 bases from J, the gap between germline ends came to 13 bases. Germline lookup yields CDR1 MNHNS and CDR2 SASEGT. This CDR3 has 14 residues.

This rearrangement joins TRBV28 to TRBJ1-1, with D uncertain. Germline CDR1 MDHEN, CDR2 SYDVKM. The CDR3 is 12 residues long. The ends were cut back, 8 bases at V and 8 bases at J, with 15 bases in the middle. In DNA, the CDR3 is TGTGCCAGCGGTGGGAGGTACCGGGAAGCTTTCTTT. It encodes CASGGRYREAFF.

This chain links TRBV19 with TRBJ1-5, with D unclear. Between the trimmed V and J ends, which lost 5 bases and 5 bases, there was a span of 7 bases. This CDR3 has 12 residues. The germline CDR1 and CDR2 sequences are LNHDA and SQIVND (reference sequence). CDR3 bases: TGTGCCAGTAGTCCCCTGGATCAGCCCCAGCATTTT. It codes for CASSPLDQPQHF.

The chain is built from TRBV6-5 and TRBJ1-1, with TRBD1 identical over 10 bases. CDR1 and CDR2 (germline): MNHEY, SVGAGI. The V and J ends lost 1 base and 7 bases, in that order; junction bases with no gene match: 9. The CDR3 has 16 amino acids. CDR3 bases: TGTGCCAGCAGTTACTGGGCTGGACAGGGGGTTAATGAAGCTTTCTTT. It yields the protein CASSYWAGQGVNEAFF.

The CDR3 sequence: CASTQESYGYTF. For the CDR3, the DNA is TGTGCCAGTACCCAAGAGTCGTATGGCTACACCTTC. The J gene is TRBJ1-2, the V gene TRBV19; D call uncertain. The length of the CDR3 is 12 residues. V was shortened by 7 bases and J by 5 bases, with 11 bases between the two germline ends. The germline V gene encodes CDR1 LNHDA and CDR2 SQIVND (reference sequence).

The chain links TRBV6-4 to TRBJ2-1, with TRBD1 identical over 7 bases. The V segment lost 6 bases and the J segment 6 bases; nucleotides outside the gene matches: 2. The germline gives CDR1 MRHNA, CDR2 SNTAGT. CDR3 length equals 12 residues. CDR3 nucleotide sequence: TGTGCCAGCAGCCGGACAGGCAATGAGCAGTTCTTC. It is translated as CASSRTGNEQFF.

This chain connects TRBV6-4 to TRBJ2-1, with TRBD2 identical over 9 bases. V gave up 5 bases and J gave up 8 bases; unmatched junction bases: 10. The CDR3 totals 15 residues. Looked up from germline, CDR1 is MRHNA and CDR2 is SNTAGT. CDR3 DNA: TGTGCCAGCAGTTTGACTAGCGGACGGCAGTATGAGCAGTTCTTC. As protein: CASSLTSGRQYEQFF.